These 7 T cell receptor beta chains were all obtained from the same sample, sequenced in a study of regulatory T cells in long-lasting Graves disease. Arm-PCR with iRepertoire HTBI primers amplified the CDR3 regions for these TCR beta libraries. TCRdb processed the multiplex PCR reads anew with MiXCR; each CDR3 protein has one entry. This sample has about 340,000 distinct CDR3 sequences, with 15% to 20% found just once. The time point was: persistent/refractory GD, antithyroid drugs over 5 years with positive TRAb. From RNA extracted from PBMCs, the TCR library was made. The sequencing used peripheral blood mononuclear cells (PBMCs), collected when the disease was refractory, from a patient treated with antithyroid drugs. These receptors were collected from a female donor with Graves disease.

This chain connects TRBV4-1 to TRBJ2-7, with 8 nucleotides matching TRBD2. The ends lost 4 bases at V and 0 bases at J; junction bases unmatched: 8. The CDR3 sequence is 16 residues long. Germline V CDR1 and CDR2: MGHRA, YSYEKL. The CDR3 region is CASSPAGAGGSYEQYF. The CDR3 nucleotides are TGCGCCAGCAGCCCGGCGGGTGCGGGGGGCTCCTACGAGCAGTACTTC.

This clonotype was observed at least ten times. V usage is TRBV28 and J usage is TRBJ2-2; D is possibly TRBD1 or TRBD2 (5 bases each). Deletions cut 1 base from V and 7 bases from J, with 13 bases between. The CDR3 loop spans 15 amino acids. CDR1 is MDHEN and CDR2 is SYDVKM in the germline V gene. In nucleotides, the CDR3 is TGTGCCAGCAGTTTATCGGGGCACAAGATCGGGGAGCTGTTTTTT. Translation: CASSLSGHKIGELFF. The full variable domain, its missing parts supplied by reference TRBV28 and TRBJ2-2, is DVKVTQSSRYLVKRTGEKVFLECVQDMDHENMFWYRQDPGLGLRLIYFSYDVKMKEKGDIPEGYSVSREKKERFSLILESASTNQTSMYLCASSLSGHKIGELFFGEGSRLTVL.

This clonotype was detected once. The rearrangement uses TRBV3-1 and TRBJ2-6; D is undetermined. The V gene lost 4 bases and the J gene lost 4 bases, with 11 bases spanning the gap. This CDR3 has 15 amino acids. The V gene's germline CDR1 is LGHDT and CDR2 YNNKEL (reference sequence). This chain's CDR3 is CASSLSSTGANVLTF. Written as DNA, the CDR3 is TGTGCCAGCAGCCTTTCGAGTACAGGGGCCAACGTCCTGACTTTC.

This clonotype occurred once. A far larger clone is off by one base, so a read error is likely. The chain uses TRBV6-8 and TRBJ1-1; possibly TRBD1 for D (6 bases). CDR3 length equals 14 residues. Germline values: CDR1 MNHGY, CDR2 SAAAGT. CDR3 DNA sequence: TGTGCCAGCAGTCCACAGACAGGAATAGGTACGGCTTCCTTT. Translating it yields CASSPQTGIGTASF.

The table lists this clonotype with many counts. CDR3 sequence: CASSAQGARETQYF. The DNA for the CDR3 is TGTGCCAGCAGCGCACAGGGGGCGCGGGAGACCCAGTACTTC. The genes are TRBV28 and TRBJ2-5, with 9 bases lining up with TRBD1. The CDR3 sequence is 14 residues long. V dropped 6 bases and J dropped 5; count of bases not matched to a gene: 7. The germline gives CDR1 MDHEN, CDR2 SYDVKM. Looking up the rest from reference TRBV28 and TRBJ2-5 gives the full variable domain: DVKVTQSSRYLVKRTGEKVFLECVQDMDHENMFWYRQDPGLGLRLIYFSYDVKMKEKGDIPEGYSVSREKKERFSLILESASTNQTSMYLCASSAQGARETQYFGPGTRLLVL.

This clonotype was counted ten times or more. The chain recombines TRBV11-3 with TRBJ1-5, with unresolved D. With 5 bases removed from V and 0 bases from J, the gap between germline ends came to 17 bases. The CDR3 is 17 residues long. The germline gives CDR1 SGHNT, CDR2 YENEEA. The CDR3 nucleotides read TGTGCCAGCAGCAAAAACGGGCAGACCGATAGCAATCAGCCCCAGCATTTT. Its protein product is CASSKNGQTDSNQPQHF.

This clonotype has ten or more counts. The gene calls are TRBV2 and TRBJ1-1; TRBD1 matches 7 bases. CDR1 SNHLY and CDR2 FYNNEI come from the germline V gene. V shed 9 bases, J shed 1 base, and the junction held 11 bases outside the gene matches. The CDR3 contains 15 residues. Here the CDR3 reads CASTPGTVSNTEAFF. The CDR3 bases are TGTGCCAGTACGCCCGGGACAGTGTCGAACACTGAAGCTTTCTTT.